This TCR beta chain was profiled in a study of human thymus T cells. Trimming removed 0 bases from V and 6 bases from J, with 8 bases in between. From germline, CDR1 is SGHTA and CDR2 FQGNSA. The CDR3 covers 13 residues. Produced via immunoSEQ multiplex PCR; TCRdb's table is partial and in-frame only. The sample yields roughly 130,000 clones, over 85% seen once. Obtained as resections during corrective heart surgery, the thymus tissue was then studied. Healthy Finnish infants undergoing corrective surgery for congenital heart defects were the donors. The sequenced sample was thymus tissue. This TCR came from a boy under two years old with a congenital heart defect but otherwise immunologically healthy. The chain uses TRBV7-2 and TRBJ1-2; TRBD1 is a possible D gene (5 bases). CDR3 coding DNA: TGTGCCAGCAGCTTAGCAGGGGAGGATGGCTACACCTTC. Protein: CASSLAGEDGYTF. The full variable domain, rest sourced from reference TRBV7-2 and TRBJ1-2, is GAGVSQSPSNKVTEKGKDVELRCDPISGHTALYWYRQSLGQGLEFLIYFQGNSAPDKSGLPSDRFSAERTGGSVSTLTIQRTQQEDSAVYLCASSLAGEDGYTFGSGTRLTVV.